The clone carrying this T cell receptor (beta chain) has just a few counts. Its matching antigen is unknown. With a J-beta primer mix and a sample-barcoded 5' primer, a second PCR ran 7 to 11 cycles. Each CDR3 protein is one row after TCRdb ran MiXCR on the 5' RACE reads. The sample shows 1.5 million to 2 million distinct CDR3 sequences, about 28% of them seen only once. These data come from a study of blood T cells in healthy people across ages. Regarding the study as a whole: Diversity of TCR beta correlated strongly with naive T cell percentage. Calculation of diversity from one million T cells yielded estimates considered to be underestimates.

The donors, healthy Caucasians from Russia, were aged roughly 6 to 95. Per-sample yields of isolated PBMCs were at least 6 million. The V and J ends lost 6 bases and 5 bases respectively, with 13 bases between them. The CDR3 is 13 residues long. Germline V gene data show CDR1 as SGHRS and CDR2 as YFSETQ. The V gene is TRBV5-1, the J gene TRBJ2-3, with D perhaps given as TRBD1 or TRBD2 (6 bases each). The sample was blood. This clonotype originated in a woman in her 30s in good health. CDR3: CASNGGSKDTQYF. CDR3 bases: TGCGCCAGCAACGGGGGCTCAAAAGATACGCAGTATTTT. Supplemented by reference TRBV5-1 and TRBJ2-3, the full variable domain reads KAGVTQTPRYLIKTRGQQVTLSCSPISGHRSVSWYQQTPGQGLQFLFEYFSETQRNKGNFPGRFSGRQFSNSRSEMNVSTLELGDSALYLCASNGGSKDTQYFGPGTRLTVL.